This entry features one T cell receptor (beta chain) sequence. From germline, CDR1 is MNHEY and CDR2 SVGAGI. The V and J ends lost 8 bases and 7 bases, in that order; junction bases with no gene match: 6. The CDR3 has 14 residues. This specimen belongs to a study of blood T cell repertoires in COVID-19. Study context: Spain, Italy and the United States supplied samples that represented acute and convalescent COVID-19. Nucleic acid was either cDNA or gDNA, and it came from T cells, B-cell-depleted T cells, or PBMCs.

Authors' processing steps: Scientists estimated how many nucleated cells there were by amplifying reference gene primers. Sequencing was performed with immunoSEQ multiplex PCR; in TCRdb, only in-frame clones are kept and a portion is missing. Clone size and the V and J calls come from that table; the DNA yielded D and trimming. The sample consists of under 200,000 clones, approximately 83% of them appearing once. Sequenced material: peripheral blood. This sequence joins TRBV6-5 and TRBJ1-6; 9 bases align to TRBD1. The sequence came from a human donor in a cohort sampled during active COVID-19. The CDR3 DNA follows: TGTGCCAGCCGATACAGGGGGCACAATTCACCCCTCCACTTT. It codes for CASRYRGHNSPLHF.